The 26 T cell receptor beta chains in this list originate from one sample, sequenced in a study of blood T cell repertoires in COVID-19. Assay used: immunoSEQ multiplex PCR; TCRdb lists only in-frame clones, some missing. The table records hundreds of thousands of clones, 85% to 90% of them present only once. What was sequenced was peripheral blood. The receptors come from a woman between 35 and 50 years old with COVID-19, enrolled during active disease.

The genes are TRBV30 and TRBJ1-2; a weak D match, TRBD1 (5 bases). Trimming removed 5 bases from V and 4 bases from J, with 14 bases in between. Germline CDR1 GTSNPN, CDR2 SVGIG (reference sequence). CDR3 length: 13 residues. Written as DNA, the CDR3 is TGTGCCTGGGGGAGGGACCGACCCTATGGCTACACCTTC. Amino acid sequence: CAWGRDRPYGYTF.

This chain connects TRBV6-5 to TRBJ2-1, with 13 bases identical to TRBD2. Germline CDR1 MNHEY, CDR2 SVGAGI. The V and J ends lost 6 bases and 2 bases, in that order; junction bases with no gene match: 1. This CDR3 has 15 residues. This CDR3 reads CASRLAGGAYNEQFF. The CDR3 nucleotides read TGTGCCAGCAGACTAGCGGGGGGGGCCTACAATGAGCAGTTCTTC.

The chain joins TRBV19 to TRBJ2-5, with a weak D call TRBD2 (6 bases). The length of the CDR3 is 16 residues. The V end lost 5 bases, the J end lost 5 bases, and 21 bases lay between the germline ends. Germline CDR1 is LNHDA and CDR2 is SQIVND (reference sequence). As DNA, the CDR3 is TGTGCCAGTAGTGATCCCCGGGGGAATGAGGTGGAGACCCAGTACTTC. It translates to CASSDPRGNEVETQYF.

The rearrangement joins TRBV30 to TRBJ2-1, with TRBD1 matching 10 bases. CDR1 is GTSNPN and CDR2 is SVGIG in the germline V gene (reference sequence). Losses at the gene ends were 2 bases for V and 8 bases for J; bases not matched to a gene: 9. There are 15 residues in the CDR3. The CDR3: CAWSLGGTGDDEQFF. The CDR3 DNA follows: TGTGCCTGGAGTTTAGGCGGGACAGGGGACGATGAGCAGTTCTTC. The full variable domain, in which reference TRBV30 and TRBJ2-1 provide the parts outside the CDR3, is SQTIHQWPATLVQPVGSPLSLECTVEGTSNPNLYWYRQAAGRGLQLLFYSVGIGQISSEVPQNLSASRPQDRQFILSSKKLLLSDSGFYLCAWSLGGTGDDEQFFGPGTRLTVL.

As DNA, the CDR3 is TGTGCCAGCAGCCAAACAGGGGGCTACGAGCAGTACTTC. It translates to CASSQTGGYEQYF. The chain links TRBV3-1 (or the pseudogene TRBV3-2) to TRBJ2-7; 8 bases map to TRBD1. CDR1 is LGHDT, CDR2 YNNKEL, per germline (reference sequence). CDR3 length equals 13 residues. Trimming cost V 2 bases and J 3 bases; bases outside gene matches: 0.

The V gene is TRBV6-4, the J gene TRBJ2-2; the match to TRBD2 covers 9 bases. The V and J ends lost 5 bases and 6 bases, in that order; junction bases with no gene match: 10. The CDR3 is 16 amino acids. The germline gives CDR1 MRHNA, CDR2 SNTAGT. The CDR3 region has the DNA TGTGCCAGCAGTCCTACCGGGACTAGCAGCGCCGGGGAGCTGTTTTTT. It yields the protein CASSPTGTSSAGELFF.

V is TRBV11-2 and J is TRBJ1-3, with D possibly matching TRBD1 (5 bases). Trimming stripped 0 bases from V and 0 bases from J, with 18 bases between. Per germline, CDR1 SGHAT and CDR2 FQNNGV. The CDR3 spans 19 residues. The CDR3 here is CASSLDLLTARLSGNTIYF. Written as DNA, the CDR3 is TGTGCCAGCAGCTTAGATCTATTGACAGCCCGACTCTCTGGAAACACCATATATTTT.

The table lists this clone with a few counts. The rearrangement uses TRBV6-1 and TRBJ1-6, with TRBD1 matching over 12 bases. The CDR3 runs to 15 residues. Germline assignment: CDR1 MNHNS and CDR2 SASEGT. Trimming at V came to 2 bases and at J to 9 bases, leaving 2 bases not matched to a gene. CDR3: CASSETGQGASPLHF. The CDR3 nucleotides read TGTGCCAGCAGTGAAACGGGACAGGGGGCTTCACCCCTCCACTTT.

The chain's CDR3 is CASRLSGNSNQPQHF. In DNA, the CDR3 is TGTGCCAGCAGGCTATCTGGTAATAGCAATCAGCCCCAGCATTTT. The V call is TRBV6-5, the J call TRBJ1-5; D remains ambiguous. The ends were cut back, 6 bases at V and 0 bases at J, with 12 bases in the middle. CDR3 length equals 15 residues. Germline CDR1 and CDR2: MNHEY and SVGAGI.

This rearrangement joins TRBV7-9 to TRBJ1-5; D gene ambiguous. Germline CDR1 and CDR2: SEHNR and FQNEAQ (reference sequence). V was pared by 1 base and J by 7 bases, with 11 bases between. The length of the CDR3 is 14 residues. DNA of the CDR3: TGTGCCAGCAGCTTAGAGGAGGTTTGGCAGCCCCAGCATTTT. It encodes CASSLEEVWQPQHF.

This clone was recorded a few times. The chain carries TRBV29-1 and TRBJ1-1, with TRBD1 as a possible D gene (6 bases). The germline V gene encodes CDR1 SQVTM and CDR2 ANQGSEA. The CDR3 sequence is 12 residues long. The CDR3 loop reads CRTDSLNTEAFF. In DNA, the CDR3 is TGCAGGACGGACAGTTTGAACACTGAAGCTTTCTTT. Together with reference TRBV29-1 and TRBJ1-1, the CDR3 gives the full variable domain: SAVISQKPSRDICQRGTSLTIQCQVDSQVTMMFWYRQQPGQSLTLIATANQGSEATYESGFVIDKFPISRPNLTFSTLTVSNMSPEDSSIYLCRTDSLNTEAFFGQGTRLTVV.

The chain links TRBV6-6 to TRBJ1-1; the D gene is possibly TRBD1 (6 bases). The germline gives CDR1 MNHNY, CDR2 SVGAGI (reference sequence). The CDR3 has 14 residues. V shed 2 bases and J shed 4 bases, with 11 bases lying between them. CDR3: CASSYEGEGTEAFF. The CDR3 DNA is TGTGCCAGCAGTTACGAGGGGGAGGGCACTGAAGCTTTCTTT.

CDR3 DNA: TGTGCCAGCAGCCCCAGCGGCACTGGAGAGACCCAGTACTTC. Translation: CASSPSGTGETQYF. The V and J genes are TRBV7-2 and TRBJ2-5; possible D gene TRBD2, 5 bases. With 5 bases removed from V and 4 bases from J, the gap between germline ends came to 14 bases. CDR3 length: 14 residues. Per the germline V gene, CDR1 is SGHTA and CDR2 is FQGNSA.

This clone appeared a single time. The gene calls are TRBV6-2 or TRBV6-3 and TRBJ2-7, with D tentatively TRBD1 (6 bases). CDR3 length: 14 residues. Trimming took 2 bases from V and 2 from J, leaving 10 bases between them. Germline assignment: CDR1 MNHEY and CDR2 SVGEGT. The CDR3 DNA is TGTGCCAGCAGTTACAGTCAGGGGACCTACGAGCAGTACTTC. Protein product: CASSYSQGTYEQYF.

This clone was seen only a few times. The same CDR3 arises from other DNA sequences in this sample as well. Here the CDR3 DNA reads TGTGCCAGCAGCCCTACAGGGGTAAATTCACCCCTCCACTTT. This gives the protein CASSPTGVNSPLHF. This chain links TRBV27 with TRBJ1-6; 7 bases are a match to TRBD1. Germline V gene data show CDR1 as MNHEY and CDR2 as SMNVEV (reference sequence). V lost 6 bases and J lost 7; bases outside the gene matches: 6. This CDR3 has 14 amino acids.

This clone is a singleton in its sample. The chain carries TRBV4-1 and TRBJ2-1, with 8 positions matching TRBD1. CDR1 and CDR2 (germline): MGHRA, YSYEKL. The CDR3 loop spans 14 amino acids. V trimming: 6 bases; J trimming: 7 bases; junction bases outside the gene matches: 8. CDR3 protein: CASSSDRARNEQFF. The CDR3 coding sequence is TGCGCCAGCAGTTCGGACAGGGCCCGGAATGAGCAGTTCTTC.

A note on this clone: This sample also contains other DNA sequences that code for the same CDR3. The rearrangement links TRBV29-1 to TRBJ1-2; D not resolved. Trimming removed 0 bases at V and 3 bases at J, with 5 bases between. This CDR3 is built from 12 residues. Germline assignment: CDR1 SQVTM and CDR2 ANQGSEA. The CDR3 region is CSVEDRDYGYTF. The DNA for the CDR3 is TGCAGCGTTGAAGATCGTGACTATGGCTACACCTTC.

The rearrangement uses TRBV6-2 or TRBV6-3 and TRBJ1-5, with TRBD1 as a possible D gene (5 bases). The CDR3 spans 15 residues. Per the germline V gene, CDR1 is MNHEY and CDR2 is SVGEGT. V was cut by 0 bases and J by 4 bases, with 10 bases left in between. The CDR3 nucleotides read TGTGCCAGCAGTTACTCGGGAGGGACGAATCAGCCCCAGCATTTT. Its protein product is CASSYSGGTNQPQHF.

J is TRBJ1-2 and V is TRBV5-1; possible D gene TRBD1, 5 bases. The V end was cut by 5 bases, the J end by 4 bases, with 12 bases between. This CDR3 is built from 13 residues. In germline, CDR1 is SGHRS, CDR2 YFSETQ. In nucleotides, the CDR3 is TGCGCCAGCAGTCGGGACTCCCCCTATGGCTACACCTTC. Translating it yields CASSRDSPYGYTF.

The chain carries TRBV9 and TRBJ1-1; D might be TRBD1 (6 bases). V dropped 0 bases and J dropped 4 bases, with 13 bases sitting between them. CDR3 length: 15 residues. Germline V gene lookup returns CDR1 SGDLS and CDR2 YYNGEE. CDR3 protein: CASSVALGGVTEAFF. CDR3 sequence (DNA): TGTGCCAGCAGCGTAGCCCTAGGGGGGGTCACTGAAGCTTTCTTT.

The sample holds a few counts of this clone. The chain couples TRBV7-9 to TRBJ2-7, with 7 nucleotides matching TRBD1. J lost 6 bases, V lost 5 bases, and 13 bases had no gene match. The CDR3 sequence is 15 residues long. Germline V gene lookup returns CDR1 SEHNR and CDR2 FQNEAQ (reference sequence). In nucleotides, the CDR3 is TGTGCCAGCAGCGTTGGGGACAGACTTGGATCCGAGCAGTACTTC. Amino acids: CASSVGDRLGSEQYF.

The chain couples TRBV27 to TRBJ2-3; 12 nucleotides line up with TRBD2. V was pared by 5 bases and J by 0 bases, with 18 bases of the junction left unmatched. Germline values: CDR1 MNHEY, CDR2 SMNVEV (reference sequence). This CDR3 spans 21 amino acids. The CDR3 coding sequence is TGTGCCAGCAGTCCTCTCTGGGGGACTAGCGGGCGGGTACGTAGCACAGATACGCAGTATTTT. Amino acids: CASSPLWGTSGRVRSTDTQYF.

The CDR3 loop reads CASGAGGGNQPQHF. The CDR3 DNA reads TGTGCCAGCGGGGCGGGGGGTGGCAATCAGCCCCAGCATTTT. V gene TRBV27 combines with J gene TRBJ1-5; D possibly corresponds to TRBD1 (5 bases). This CDR3 has 14 residues. Germline V CDR1 and CDR2: MNHEY, SMNVEV (reference sequence). Between the trimmed V and J ends, which lost 8 bases and 2 bases, there was a span of 13 bases.

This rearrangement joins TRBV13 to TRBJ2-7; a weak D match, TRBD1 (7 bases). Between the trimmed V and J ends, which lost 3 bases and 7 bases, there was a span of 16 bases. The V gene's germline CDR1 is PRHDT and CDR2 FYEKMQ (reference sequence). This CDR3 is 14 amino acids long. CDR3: CASSFGGQFLEQYF. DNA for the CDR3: TGTGCCAGCAGCTTCGGGGGACAGTTCTTAGAGCAGTACTTC.

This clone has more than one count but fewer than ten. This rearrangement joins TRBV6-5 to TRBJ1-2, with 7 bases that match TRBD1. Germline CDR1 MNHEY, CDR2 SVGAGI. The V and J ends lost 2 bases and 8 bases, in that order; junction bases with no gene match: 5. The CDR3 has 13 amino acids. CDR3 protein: CASSYRQGGGYTF. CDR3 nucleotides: TGTGCCAGCAGTTACCGACAGGGCGGAGGCTACACCTTC.

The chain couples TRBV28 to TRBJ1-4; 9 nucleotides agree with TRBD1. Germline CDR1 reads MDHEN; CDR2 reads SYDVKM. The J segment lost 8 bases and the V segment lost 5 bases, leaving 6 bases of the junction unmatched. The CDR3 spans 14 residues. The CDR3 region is CASSLRTGDEKLFF. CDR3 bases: TGTGCCAGCAGTCTCCGGACAGGGGACGAAAAACTGTTTTTT.